The rows below give T cell receptor beta chains drawn from one sample of a study of T-cell reconstitution after alpha-beta-depleted transplantation in children. One entry per CDR3 protein, called by TCRdb with MiXCR from the PCR reads. The sample holds roughly 310,000 distinct CDR3 sequences, approximately 23% seen once. The sequencing used PBMCs, mostly from graft donor cells, collected 180 days after TCRalphabeta/CD19-depleted stem cell transplant. These receptors all stem from a male patient between 10 and 17 years old who had a stem cell transplant for acute lymphoblastic leukemia, so the T cells may come from the graft donor. Each CDR3 is given with its conserved first and last residue. Fields, in order: D gene, J gene, V gene, clone size, CDR3 DNA, CDR3 protein. The D gene is left open where the match is weak. Part of the rows lack a size; the others show once, few, many or a class for expanded clones.

d_call: TRBD1; j_call: TRBJ2-3; v_call: TRBV27; clone_size: -; cdr3_nt: TGTGCCAGCAGTTACCAGGGGGTAGGCACAGATACGCAGTATTTT; cdr3_aa: CASSYQGVGTDTQYF
d_call: -; j_call: TRBJ2-7; v_call: TRBV6-1; clone_size: -; cdr3_nt: TGTGCCAGCTGGGAGTCTTCAGGGAGTTACGAGCAGTACTTC; cdr3_aa: CASWESSGSYEQYF
d_call: TRBD2; j_call: TRBJ2-1; v_call: TRBV2; clone_size: -; cdr3_nt: TGTGCCAGCAGTGAGCTAGCGGTTAGCAATGAGCAGTTCTTC; cdr3_aa: CASSELAVSNEQFF
d_call: TRBD1; j_call: TRBJ2-5; v_call: TRBV27; clone_size: -; cdr3_nt: TGTGCCAGCAGTACGGACAGGGTAGCGGAGACCCAGTACTTC; cdr3_aa: CASSTDRVAETQYF
d_call: -; j_call: TRBJ1-1; v_call: TRBV5-1; clone_size: many; cdr3_nt: TGCGCCAGCAGCTTGGGAGGGTGGGGAGGCACTGAAGCTTTCTTT; cdr3_aa: CASSLGGWGGTEAFF
d_call: -; j_call: TRBJ2-2; v_call: TRBV9; clone_size: -; cdr3_nt: TGTGCCAGCAGCCCCCCGATCGGAAGGACCGGGGAGCTGTTTTTT; cdr3_aa: CASSPPIGRTGELFF
d_call: TRBD2; j_call: TRBJ2-3; v_call: TRBV15; clone_size: few; cdr3_nt: TGTGCCACCAGCTCTAGCGGGAGGGAGTTGGATACGCAGTATTTT; cdr3_aa: CATSSSGRELDTQYF
d_call: -; j_call: TRBJ2-6; v_call: TRBV12-3/TRBV12-4; clone_size: few; cdr3_nt: TGTGCCAGCAGTTTGGAGGTCTCAAGGCTTAACGTCCTGACTTTC; cdr3_aa: CASSLEVSRLNVLTF
d_call: -; j_call: TRBJ1-5; v_call: TRBV20-1; clone_size: few; cdr3_nt: TGCAGTGCTATAGAAGGTTATCAGCCCCAGCATTTT; cdr3_aa: CSAIEGYQPQHF
d_call: TRBD1; j_call: TRBJ2-1; v_call: TRBV24-1; clone_size: -; cdr3_nt: TGTGCCACCAGTGGAAAGACAGGGAAATACAATGAGCAGTTCTTC; cdr3_aa: CATSGKTGKYNEQFF
d_call: TRBD2; j_call: TRBJ2-1; v_call: TRBV12-3/TRBV12-4; clone_size: few; cdr3_nt: TGTGCCAGCAGTTTTGGACTAGCGGGATCCCTCTACAATGAGCAGTTCTTC; cdr3_aa: CASSFGLAGSLYNEQFF
d_call: TRBD2; j_call: TRBJ2-1; v_call: TRBV20-1; clone_size: -; cdr3_nt: TGCAGTGCTAGAGAGGGCGGGAGGGCCAGGAATGAGCAGTTCTTC; cdr3_aa: CSAREGGRARNEQFF
d_call: -; j_call: TRBJ2-7; v_call: TRBV12-3/TRBV12-4; clone_size: few; cdr3_nt: TGTGCCAGCAGTTCCCCCGCCGGACTCGCTCTCTCCTACGAGCAGTACTTC; cdr3_aa: CASSSPAGLALSYEQYF
d_call: -; j_call: TRBJ1-6; v_call: TRBV7-2; clone_size: few; cdr3_nt: TGTGCCAGCAGCTTAACGGGATCGACAGGCTATTCACCCCTCCACTTT; cdr3_aa: CASSLTGSTGYSPLHF
d_call: -; j_call: TRBJ1-2; v_call: TRBV27; clone_size: -; cdr3_nt: TGTGCCAGCGGACCCCAAGCTAACTATGGCTACACCTTC; cdr3_aa: CASGPQANYGYTF
d_call: -; j_call: TRBJ1-4; v_call: TRBV6-1; clone_size: -; cdr3_nt: TGTGCCAGCAGTGGGGACCGAAGACAAAGAACTAATGAAAAACTGTTTTTT; cdr3_aa: CASSGDRRQRTNEKLFF
d_call: -; j_call: TRBJ2-4; v_call: TRBV10-3; clone_size: -; cdr3_nt: TGTGCCATCAGTGAGAGTACAGTCCTAGCCAAAAACATTCAGTACTTC; cdr3_aa: CAISESTVLAKNIQYF
d_call: -; j_call: TRBJ1-5; v_call: TRBV4-1; clone_size: -; cdr3_nt: TGCGCCAGCAGCCAAGATAGGGACAAGGGGCCTAGCAATCAGCCCCAGCATTTT; cdr3_aa: CASSQDRDKGPSNQPQHF
d_call: -; j_call: TRBJ2-2; v_call: TRBV20-1; clone_size: -; cdr3_nt: TGCAGTGCTAGAGACGTCACCGGGGAGCTGTTTTTT; cdr3_aa: CSARDVTGELFF
d_call: -; j_call: TRBJ2-2; v_call: TRBV20-1; clone_size: -; cdr3_nt: TGCAGTGCTAGAGTTGGGAGGAGGAACACCGGGGAGCTGTTTTTT; cdr3_aa: CSARVGRRNTGELFF